These T cell receptor beta chains were read from a single sample in a study of T cell responses to AZD1222 COVID-19 vaccine. The data were produced by immunoSEQ multiplex PCR, yet TCRdb's version contains in-frame clones alone and is incomplete. The table has 75,000 to 95,000 clones, approximately 90% seen once. This specimen consisted of peripheral blood, obtained on day 0 of MenACWY control vaccination. These receptors were collected from an adult in good health. The CDR3 runs from the conserved cysteine through the conserved F or W. The order of the fields is CDR3 DNA, CDR3 protein, clone size, D gene, J gene, V gene. D genes are given only for firm matches. Clone sizes are given selectively: once, few, many, or a class where the clone is expanded.

CDR3nt: TGTGCCAGCAGCTTTGATCTGGGTATGGGAGGGACCCAGTACTTC; CDR3aa: CASSFDLGMGGTQYF; abundance: -; d_gene: -; j_gene: TRBJ2-5; v_gene: TRBV11-1
CDR3nt: TGTGCCAGCAGCTTAACAGGGTTCTCTGGGGCCAACGTCCTGACTTTC; CDR3aa: CASSLTGFSGANVLTF; abundance: -; d_gene: -; j_gene: TRBJ2-6; v_gene: TRBV6-4
CDR3nt: TGTGCCACCAGTGAGCCCGGGACAGGGGGCACCGGGGAGCTGTTTTTT; CDR3aa: CATSEPGTGGTGELFF; abundance: -; d_gene: TRBD1; j_gene: TRBJ2-2; v_gene: TRBV24-1
CDR3nt: TGTGCCAGCAGAGACCCCCCTCGGGGGGGCACTGAAGCTTTCTTT; CDR3aa: CASRDPPRGGTEAFF; abundance: -; d_gene: -; j_gene: TRBJ1-1; v_gene: TRBV6-5
CDR3nt: TGTGCCTTGACAGGGGTAGGGGATGAAAAACTGTTTTTT; CDR3aa: CALTGVGDEKLFF; abundance: -; d_gene: TRBD1; j_gene: TRBJ1-4; v_gene: TRBV30
CDR3nt: TGTGCCAGCAGCAGGGGGGGGTGCGGGAATTCACCCCTCCACTTT; CDR3aa: CASSRGGCGNSPLHF; abundance: -; d_gene: -; j_gene: TRBJ1-6; v_gene: TRBV21-1
CDR3nt: TGTGCCAGCAGCCACTGGGGTATAGAAGATACGCAGTATTTT; CDR3aa: CASSHWGIEDTQYF; abundance: -; d_gene: -; j_gene: TRBJ2-3; v_gene: TRBV5-8
CDR3nt: TGTGCCACCAGTGCTGGGGGCGACAGAGACTTAGCCAAAAACATTCAGTACTTC; CDR3aa: CATSAGGDRDLAKNIQYF; abundance: once; d_gene: -; j_gene: TRBJ2-4; v_gene: TRBV24-1
CDR3nt: TGCAGTGCTAGTCGGGCAATGAACACTGAAGCTTTCTTT; CDR3aa: CSASRAMNTEAFF; abundance: -; d_gene: -; j_gene: TRBJ1-1; v_gene: TRBV20-1
CDR3nt: TGTGCCAGCAGTTTCAACCTGGAGGGCCTGGGCAATCAGCCCCAGCATTTT; CDR3aa: CASSFNLEGLGNQPQHF; abundance: -; d_gene: -; j_gene: TRBJ1-5; v_gene: TRBV6-2/TRBV6-3
CDR3nt: TGCGCCAGCAGCTTCCGAGGGGGGGCTAGCGGGAGCACCGGGGAGCTGTTTTTT; CDR3aa: CASSFRGGASGSTGELFF; abundance: -; d_gene: TRBD2; j_gene: TRBJ2-2; v_gene: TRBV5-1
CDR3nt: TGCGCCAGCAGCCTCGCGACAGGGGTTAGCGAGCAGTACTTC; CDR3aa: CASSLATGVSEQYF; abundance: -; d_gene: TRBD1; j_gene: TRBJ2-7; v_gene: TRBV5-1
CDR3nt: TGTGCTAGTGGTCACGGATCCGTTAACTATGGCTACACCTTC; CDR3aa: CASGHGSVNYGYTF; abundance: -; d_gene: -; j_gene: TRBJ1-2; v_gene: TRBV12-5
CDR3nt: TGTGCCATCCAACCCTCTGGGAATCAGCCCCAGCATTTT; CDR3aa: CAIQPSGNQPQHF; abundance: -; d_gene: -; j_gene: TRBJ1-5; v_gene: TRBV10-3
CDR3nt: TGTGCCAGCAGCTTGTATCCCGGGACCGACGAAGATCAGCCCCAGCATTTT; CDR3aa: CASSLYPGTDEDQPQHF; abundance: -; d_gene: -; j_gene: TRBJ1-5; v_gene: TRBV5-6
CDR3nt: TGTGCCAGCAGTTTCCCTCCCGTCACCGGGGAGCTGTTTTTT; CDR3aa: CASSFPPVTGELFF; abundance: -; d_gene: -; j_gene: TRBJ2-2; v_gene: TRBV6-2/TRBV6-3
CDR3nt: TGTGCCAGCAGCGTGGTCCAAGAGACCCAGTACTTC; CDR3aa: CASSVVQETQYF; abundance: -; d_gene: -; j_gene: TRBJ2-5; v_gene: TRBV5-8
CDR3nt: TGCAGTGCTAGTTCGGACAGGGGGTCAGATACGCAGTATTTT; CDR3aa: CSASSDRGSDTQYF; abundance: -; d_gene: TRBD1; j_gene: TRBJ2-3; v_gene: TRBV20-1
CDR3nt: TGTGCCAGCTCCGAGGGACAGGGGTACACTGAAGCTTTCTTT; CDR3aa: CASSEGQGYTEAFF; abundance: -; d_gene: TRBD1; j_gene: TRBJ1-1; v_gene: TRBV18
CDR3nt: TGTGCCAGCAGCTTAGACAGGGTGGATGAGCAGTTCTTC; CDR3aa: CASSLDRVDEQFF; abundance: -; d_gene: TRBD1; j_gene: TRBJ2-1; v_gene: TRBV5-4
CDR3nt: TGTGCCAGCAACGGGGGAAACTACGAGCAGTACTTC; CDR3aa: CASNGGNYEQYF; abundance: -; d_gene: -; j_gene: TRBJ2-7; v_gene: TRBV2
CDR3nt: TGTGCCAGCAGCCAGTACCAAGAGACCCAGTACTTC; CDR3aa: CASSQYQETQYF; abundance: -; d_gene: -; j_gene: TRBJ2-5; v_gene: TRBV7-2
CDR3nt: TGTGCTAGTGGTCCCGGGACAGGCACAGATACGCAGTATTTT; CDR3aa: CASGPGTGTDTQYF; abundance: -; d_gene: TRBD1; j_gene: TRBJ2-3; v_gene: TRBV12-5
CDR3nt: TGCGCCAGCAGCTCCCAAACAGGGGGGGAAGCTTTCTTT; CDR3aa: CASSSQTGGEAFF; abundance: once; d_gene: TRBD1; j_gene: TRBJ1-1; v_gene: TRBV4-1
CDR3nt: TGTGCCAGCAGTGTGTTGGCACCCCTCCACTTT; CDR3aa: CASSVLAPLHF; abundance: -; d_gene: -; j_gene: TRBJ1-6; v_gene: TRBV28
CDR3nt: TGTGCCAGCAGCACTATTCGGGACAGCAACAATGAGCAGTTCTTC; CDR3aa: CASSTIRDSNNEQFF; abundance: -; d_gene: TRBD1; j_gene: TRBJ2-1; v_gene: TRBV27
CDR3nt: TGTGCCAGCAGCGTAGATCCCAGGGTGAACACCGGGGAGCTGTTTTTT; CDR3aa: CASSVDPRVNTGELFF; abundance: -; d_gene: -; j_gene: TRBJ2-2; v_gene: TRBV9
CDR3nt: TGTGCCAGTAGTAGCAGGGGGATCTCAGATACGCAGTATTTT; CDR3aa: CASSSRGISDTQYF; abundance: -; d_gene: TRBD1; j_gene: TRBJ2-3; v_gene: TRBV19
CDR3nt: TGTGCCAGCAGCTTGTCAAGGGGGGACACCGGGGAGCTGTTTTTT; CDR3aa: CASSLSRGDTGELFF; abundance: once; d_gene: -; j_gene: TRBJ2-2; v_gene: TRBV5-6
CDR3nt: TGTGCCAGCAGCCCATCCAGCGCAACTAATGAAAAACTGTTTTTT; CDR3aa: CASSPSSATNEKLFF; abundance: -; d_gene: -; j_gene: TRBJ1-4; v_gene: TRBV9
CDR3nt: TGTGCCAGCAGGGGACTAGCGGGATTTCACAATGAGCAGTTCTTC; CDR3aa: CASRGLAGFHNEQFF; abundance: -; d_gene: TRBD2; j_gene: TRBJ2-1; v_gene: TRBV11-2